The 19 T cell receptor beta chains below come from one sample, sequenced in a study of early T cells in non-severe SARS-CoV-2 infection. TCRdb used MiXCR to reprocess the 5' RACE reads, holding one entry per CDR3 protein. The data hold about 52,000 distinct CDR3 sequences, with approximately 11% observed a single time. The specimen sequenced was whole blood. These receptors were obtained from an adult who was a healthcare worker with PCR-confirmed SARS-CoV-2 infection or an uninfected control (not recorded which).

This clonotype was picked up many times. This rearrangement joins TRBV7-9 to TRBJ2-3, with TRBD2 matching 16 bases. This CDR3 has 19 amino acids. The germline CDR1 and CDR2 sequences are SEHNR and FQNEAQ (reference sequence). After removal of 3 bases from V and 2 bases from J, the junction contained 8 bases not matched to a gene. The CDR3: CASSLLGTSGRALTDTQYF. In DNA form, the CDR3 reads TGTGCCAGCAGCTTGCTAGGGACTAGCGGGAGGGCCCTCACAGATACGCAGTATTTT.

The table lists this clonotype with a few counts. V and J are TRBV5-1 and TRBJ2-1; TRBD2 agrees at 10 bases. Losses at the gene ends were 3 bases for V and 4 bases for J; bases not matched to a gene: 4. Germline-derived CDR1 and CDR2 are SGHRS and YFSETQ. The CDR3 is 15 residues long. The CDR3 loop is CASSSSGREYNEQFF. CDR3 sequence (DNA): TGCGCCAGCAGCTCTAGCGGGAGAGAGTACAATGAGCAGTTCTTC.

This clonotype was detected many times. V usage is TRBV19 and J usage is TRBJ1-4; no firm D call. The CDR3 length is 13 residues. V lost 4 bases and J lost 3, with 6 bases in between. CDR1 is LNHDA, CDR2 SQIVND, per germline (reference sequence). The CDR3 DNA is TGTGCCAGTAGTAGGGGTCCTAATGAAAAACTGTTTTTT. It specifies CASSRGPNEKLFF.

This clonotype was observed many times. The J gene is TRBJ2-1, the V gene TRBV7-2, with TRBD2 identical over 8 bases. This CDR3 contains 15 residues. Germline-derived CDR1 and CDR2 are SGHTA and FQGNSA. V lost 6 bases, J lost 7 bases, and 11 bases stayed unmatched. Written as DNA, the CDR3 is TGTGCCAGCAGTCGCGCCGGGACTAGTATGAATGAGCAGTTCTTC. Amino acid sequence: CASSRAGTSMNEQFF. Filled out from reference TRBV7-2 and TRBJ2-1, the complete variable domain reads GAGVSQSPSNKVTEKGKDVELRCDPISGHTALYWYRQSLGQGLEFLIYFQGNSAPDKSGLPSDRFSAERTGGSVSTLTIQRTQQEDSAVYLCASSRAGTSMNEQFFGPGTRLTVL.

This clonotype came up many times. This chain uses TRBV20-1 with TRBJ2-5, with TRBD2 matching 8 bases. The CDR3 has 15 amino acids. With V trimmed by 2 bases and J by 1 base, 6 bases remained unmatched. Per germline, CDR1 DFQATT and CDR2 SNEGSKA (reference sequence). The CDR3 is CSARTSGALQETQYF. The CDR3 coding sequence is TGCAGTGCTAGAACTAGCGGAGCTCTCCAAGAGACCCAGTACTTC.

The table lists this clonotype with many counts. The chain couples TRBV11-2 to TRBJ1-3, with unresolved D. V was pared by 7 bases and J by 8 bases, with 12 bases between. Germline CDR1 reads SGHAT; CDR2 reads FQNNGV. The CDR3 spans 12 residues. This CDR3 is CASTNYRDTIYF. In nucleotides, the CDR3 is TGTGCCAGCACGAACTACCGGGACACCATATATTTT.

This clonotype was counted at least ten times. The chain carries TRBV6-5 and TRBJ1-3; D unclear. V lost 0 bases and J lost 0, with 12 bases in between. Germline V gives CDR1 MNHEY, CDR2 SVGAGI. The CDR3 has 17 residues. CDR3 in amino acids: CASSYSSPALSGNTIYF. The CDR3 DNA reads as TGTGCCAGCAGTTACTCGAGTCCTGCCCTCTCTGGAAACACCATATATTTT.

This clonotype came up a few times. V gene TRBV18 combines with J gene TRBJ2-4; D ambiguous. Germline lookup yields CDR1 KGHSH and CDR2 LQKENI. The CDR3 totals 16 residues. The V gene lost 3 bases and the J gene lost 0 bases, with 12 bases spanning the gap. The CDR3 reads CASSPGYSGAKNIQYF. The CDR3 nucleotides are TGTGCCAGCTCACCGGGATACAGTGGAGCCAAAAACATTCAGTACTTC.

The V and J genes are TRBV12-3 or TRBV12-4 and TRBJ1-2, with 10 bases fitting TRBD1. V dropped 4 bases and J dropped 8; count of bases not matched to a gene: 10. This CDR3 is built from 15 residues. The CDR3 nucleotides read TGTGCCAGCAGTTCTTTGGGACAGGGGAGAGAAGGCTACACCTTC. Its protein is CASSSLGQGREGYTF.

This clonotype appeared many times. The rearrangement links TRBV7-8 to TRBJ1-4; 8 nucleotides match TRBD1. The germline gives CDR1 SGHVS, CDR2 FQNEAQ. V was pared by 2 bases and J by 8 bases, with 10 bases of the junction left unmatched. The CDR3 has 16 residues. The CDR3 DNA reads TGTGCCAGCAGCTTAAACGGCGGACAGGGAGGAGAAAAACTGTTTTTT. Encoded protein: CASSLNGGQGGEKLFF.

The chain carries TRBV19 and TRBJ1-4; no clear D. The germline CDR1 and CDR2 sequences are LNHDA and SQIVND (reference sequence). The CDR3 extends over 12 amino acids. Trimming shortened V by 4 bases and J by 9 bases, and 9 bases separated the two germline ends. CDR3 loop: CASSSPGQKLFF. The CDR3 DNA follows: TGTGCCAGTAGTAGCCCTGGGCAAAAACTGTTTTTT.

This clonotype occurred a few times. The rearrangement links TRBV21-1 to TRBJ2-7. TRBV21-1 is assigned pseudogene status. The CDR3 consists of 10 residues. The CDR3 coding sequence is TGTGCCAGCAGCCACTACGAGCAGTACTTC. Its protein product is CASSHYEQYF.

The table lists this clonotype with a few counts. The chain carries TRBV6-2 or TRBV6-3 and TRBJ1-6, with D perhaps matching TRBD1 (5 bases). In germline, CDR1 is MNHEY, CDR2 SVGEGT. V gave up 7 bases and J gave up 10 bases, with 14 bases separating them. CDR3 length: 13 amino acids. The CDR3 DNA reads TGTGCCAGCAATAAGGACAAGAGCTCACCCCTCCACTTT. Its protein is CASNKDKSSPLHF.

A remark on this clonotype: One end of the junction varies from germline; a read error may be responsible. The CDR3 here is CASSRPGTGDTGELFF. The CDR3 DNA follows: TGCGCCAGTAGCCGACCCGGGACAGGGGACACCGGGGAGCTGTTTTTT. J is TRBJ2-2 and V is TRBV4-3; TRBD1 agrees at 10 bases. Germline assignment: CDR1 LGHNA and CDR2 YSLEER. There are 16 residues in the CDR3.

There are a few counts of this clonotype. The V gene is TRBV19, the J gene TRBJ2-6; no clear D gene. The CDR3 runs to 14 residues. Germline CDR1 LNHDA, CDR2 SQIVND (reference sequence). V was pared by 9 bases and J by 3 bases, with 12 bases between. The CDR3 coding sequence is TGTGCCAGCACACACTCTGGTGGGGCCAACGTCCTGACTTTC. Translating gives CASTHSGGANVLTF.

This rearrangement joins TRBV4-3 to TRBJ2-3; D perhaps matches TRBD1 (6 bases). Per the germline V gene, CDR1 is LGHNA and CDR2 is YSLEER. The CDR3 has 16 amino acids. The germline V and J ends were trimmed by 3 bases and 2 bases, with 15 bases remaining between them. The DNA of the CDR3 is TGCGCCAGCAGCCAGAGACAGGCCCTAAACACAGATACGCAGTATTTT. Translating gives CASSQRQALNTDTQYF.

The chain employs TRBV19 and TRBJ2-5; D is unclear. The CDR3 extends over 13 amino acids. V shed 5 bases and J shed 0 bases, with 7 bases lying between them. The germline gives CDR1 LNHDA, CDR2 SQIVND (reference sequence). The CDR3 spells CASSVFDQETQYF. In DNA, the CDR3 is TGTGCCAGTAGTGTGTTTGACCAAGAGACCCAGTACTTC.

This clonotype was seen a handful of times. This chain links TRBV29-1 with TRBJ1-4; no clear D. CDR3 size: 11 residues. The V gene lost 8 bases and the J gene lost 8 bases, with 12 bases spanning the gap. Germline CDR1 reads SQVTM; CDR2 reads ANQGSEA. The CDR3, as DNA: TGCAGCTTCCCATCGGAGGAAAAACTGTTTTTT. Its protein is CSFPSEEKLFF.

This clonotype was counted only a few times. The genes are TRBV29-1 and TRBJ2-7; maybe TRBD1 (5 bases). Germline V gene sequence: CDR1 SQVTM, CDR2 ANQGSEA. CDR3 length: 13 amino acids. The V end lost 6 bases, the J end lost 7 bases, and 19 bases lay between the germline ends. This CDR3 is CSVRSSLKGEQYF. The CDR3 DNA sequence: TGCAGCGTCCGTTCCAGTCTGAAGGGGGAGCAGTACTTC.